The 23 T cell receptor beta chains given below trace back to one sample, sequenced in a study of cytomegalovirus exposure and HLA in healthy donors. Vbeta (60) and Jbeta (13) primers were used in the PCR. TCRdb keeps only in-frame clones here, not all; method: immunoSEQ multiplex PCR. The sample lists 180,000 or so clones, around three quarters occurring once. The specimen sequenced was PBMCs. The origin of the receptors is a woman in her thirties in good health and CMV-seronegative.

This rearrangement joins TRBV18 to TRBJ2-1; 14 bases line up with TRBD2. The CDR3 sequence is 16 residues long. Per the germline V gene, CDR1 is KGHSH and CDR2 is LQKENI. V gave up 3 bases and J gave up 8 bases; unmatched junction bases: 6. The CDR3 region has the DNA TGTGCCAGCTCACCGACTAGCGGGGGGGCATCTGATGAGCAGTTCTTC. This translates into CASSPTSGGASDEQFF.

The genes are TRBV7-9 and TRBJ2-2, with TRBD1 identical over 9 bases. CDR1 and CDR2 from the germline V gene are SEHNR and FQNEAQ (reference sequence). V gave up 5 bases and J gave up 6 bases; unmatched junction bases: 13. The CDR3 sequence is 17 residues long. The CDR3 DNA sequence: TGTGCCAGCAGCCCACCTCCGGGACAGGGTTGGGCCGGGGAGCTGTTTTTT. Amino acids: CASSPPPGQGWAGELFF.

The chain joins TRBV6-1 to TRBJ2-7; D uncertain. This CDR3 is 11 amino acids long. The germline CDR1 and CDR2 sequences are MNHNS and SASEGT. The V and J ends lost 4 bases and 1 base respectively, with 2 bases between them. The CDR3 here is CASSASYEQYF. CDR3 nucleotides: TGTGCCAGCAGTGCATCCTACGAGCAGTACTTC.

About this clone itself: The junction departs from germline at one end; a sequencing error may be responsible. The chain uses TRBV7-2 and TRBJ2-1; D is ambiguous. CDR1 and CDR2 from the germline V gene are SGHTA and FQGNSA. The CDR3 totals 12 residues. As DNA, the CDR3 is TGTGCCAGCAGCGTAGACACCAATAAGCAGTTCTTC. It translates to CASSVDTNKQFF.

V gene TRBV5-1 combines with J gene TRBJ1-1; TRBD1 matches 9 bases. Germline V lookup: CDR1 SGHRS, CDR2 YFSETQ. CDR3 length: 12 residues. V was pared by 4 bases and J by 7 bases, with 2 bases of the junction left unmatched. The CDR3 DNA is TGCGCCAGCAGCCGGGACAGGGTTGAAGCTTTCTTT. Its translation is CASSRDRVEAFF.

J is TRBJ1-1 and V is TRBV7-8; D not resolved. The ends were cut back, 1 base at V and 5 bases at J, with 5 bases in the middle. The CDR3 consists of 12 residues. Germline assignment: CDR1 SGHVS and CDR2 FQNEAQ. This CDR3 is CASSLGRTEAFF. In DNA form, the CDR3 reads TGTGCCAGCAGCTTAGGCCGGACTGAAGCTTTCTTT. The full variable domain, its missing parts supplied by reference TRBV7-8 and TRBJ1-1, is GAGVSQSPRYKVAKRGQDVALRCDPISGHVSLFWYQQALGQGPEFLTYFQNEAQLDKSGLPSDRFFAERPEGSVSTLKIQRTQQEDSAVYLCASSLGRTEAFFGQGTRLTVV.

The gene calls are TRBV6-1 and TRBJ1-2; possibly TRBD1 for D (6 bases). The CDR3 has 14 amino acids. V was clipped by 5 bases and J by 4 bases, with 14 bases between them. Germline CDR1 reads MNHNS; CDR2 reads SASEGT. The CDR3 here is CASSPGQSSYGYTF. In nucleotides, the CDR3 is TGTGCCAGCAGTCCAGGACAGTCTAGCTATGGCTACACCTTC.

The chain links TRBV5-1 to TRBJ1-6; D remains ambiguous. From germline, CDR1 is SGHRS and CDR2 YFSETQ. Trimming shortened V by 0 bases and J by 9 bases, and 10 bases separated the two germline ends. The CDR3 runs 14 residues. CDR3 bases: TGCGCCAGCAGCTTGGAAGCCCCCGGTTCACCCCTCCACTTT. Encoded protein: CASSLEAPGSPLHF.

The CDR3 nucleotides read TGTGCCACCAGCAGAGAAGGGGGCCGTCTGAACACTGAAGCTTTCTTT. Residues: CATSREGGRLNTEAFF. This rearrangement joins TRBV15 to TRBJ1-1; TRBD1 aligns across 7 bases. Per the germline V gene, CDR1 is LNHNV and CDR2 is YYDKDF (reference sequence). This CDR3 is 16 amino acids long. V was clipped by 0 bases and J by 0 bases; unmatched bases: 4.

This clone occurred once. The V and J genes are TRBV19 and TRBJ1-1; tentatively, D is TRBD1 (5 bases). Germline CDR1 LNHDA, CDR2 SQIVND (reference sequence). This CDR3 contains 16 residues. Trimming left V 4 bases short and J 5 bases short, with 20 bases between. CDR3 loop: CASSTRQTLVNTEAFF. Written as DNA, the CDR3 is TGTGCCAGTAGTACAAGACAGACCCTAGTAAATACTGAAGCTTTCTTT.

The J gene is TRBJ1-6, the V gene TRBV7-8; no firm D call. This CDR3 is built from 17 residues. With 0 bases removed from V and 6 bases from J, the gap between germline ends came to 15 bases. Germline V gene lookup returns CDR1 SGHVS and CDR2 FQNEAQ. CDR3: CASSLARVLSINSPLHF. For the CDR3, the DNA is TGTGCCAGCAGCTTAGCGAGGGTTTTGTCAATTAATTCACCCCTCCACTTT.

This chain connects TRBV6-4 to TRBJ2-3; 8 bases match TRBD2. The CDR3 has 16 amino acids. With 3 bases clipped from V and 6 bases from J, the junction kept 11 bases outside the gene matches. Germline-derived CDR1 and CDR2 are MRHNA and SNTAGT. The CDR3 sequence is CASSDRAGAPYDTQYF. In nucleotides, the CDR3 is TGTGCCAGCAGTGATCGAGCGGGGGCGCCGTACGATACGCAGTATTTT.

This clone has only a few counts. The V gene is TRBV5-6, the J gene TRBJ2-1, with D perhaps TRBD2 (6 bases). V was shortened by 7 bases and J by 0 bases, with 11 bases between the two germline ends. The germline V gene encodes CDR1 SGHDT and CDR2 YYEEEE. The CDR3 loop spans 14 amino acids. The CDR3, as DNA: TGTGCCAGCCTTGGGACTTTCTCCTACAATGAGCAGTTCTTC. Protein sequence: CASLGTFSYNEQFF. The full variable domain, its missing parts supplied by reference TRBV5-6 and TRBJ2-1, is DAGVTQSPTHLIKTRGQQVTLRCSPKSGHDTVSWYQQALGQGPQFIFQYYEEEERQRGNFPDRFSGHQFPNYSSELNVNALLLGDSALYLCASLGTFSYNEQFFGPGTRLTVL.

In this sample, this clone turned up many times. The chain employs TRBV6-4 and TRBJ2-7, with 7 bases lining up with TRBD1. This CDR3 is 15 amino acids long. CDR1 and CDR2 (germline): MRHNA, SNTAGT. The J segment lost 2 bases and the V segment lost 0 bases, leaving 4 bases of the junction unmatched. CDR3 protein: CASSDSGTETYEQYF. The DNA of the CDR3 is TGTGCCAGCAGTGACTCGGGGACAGAGACCTACGAGCAGTACTTC.

This clone showed up just a few times. This chain connects TRBV19 to TRBJ2-3; possibly TRBD2 for D (5 bases). Trimming cost V 7 bases and J 2 bases, with 16 bases left between them. Germline V CDR1 and CDR2: LNHDA, SQIVND (reference sequence). This CDR3 is 15 amino acids long. In DNA form, the CDR3 reads TGTGCCAGTAATGGTAGGACTCCTTCCACAGATACGCAGTATTTT. It specifies CASNGRTPSTDTQYF.

The V call is TRBV7-9, the J call TRBJ1-2; D possibly corresponds to TRBD1 (6 bases). Germline CDR1 reads SEHNR; CDR2 reads FQNEAQ (reference sequence). V was cut by 4 bases and J by 6 bases, with 15 bases left in between. The CDR3 is 14 amino acids. DNA of the CDR3: TGTGCCAGCAGCTCACGCTCAGGGGTGGATGGCTACACCTTC. It yields the protein CASSSRSGVDGYTF.

V and J are TRBV7-2 and TRBJ1-2; a weak D match, TRBD1 (6 bases). The CDR3 is 14 residues long. The V end lost 5 bases, the J end lost 7 bases, and 17 bases lay between the germline ends. Germline values: CDR1 SGHTA, CDR2 FQGNSA. Written as DNA, the CDR3 is TGTGCCAGCAGCATACATACAGGGACCGTTGGCTACACCTTC. Its translation: CASSIHTGTVGYTF.

CDR3 loop: CASSLTGVSNQPQHF. CDR3 DNA: TGCGCCAGCAGCTTAACAGGGGTTAGCAATCAGCCCCAGCATTTT. This chain uses TRBV5-1 with TRBJ1-5; 7 bases match TRBD1. Germline V lookup: CDR1 SGHRS, CDR2 YFSETQ. CDR3 size: 15 residues. Trimming cost V 2 bases and J 0 bases; bases outside gene matches: 2. The full variable domain, rest sourced from reference TRBV5-1 and TRBJ1-5, is KAGVTQTPRYLIKTRGQQVTLSCSPISGHRSVSWYQQTPGQGLQFLFEYFSETQRNKGNFPGRFSGRQFSNSRSEMNVSTLELGDSALYLCASSLTGVSNQPQHFGDGTRLSIL.

The CDR3 sequence is CASSFTVEQFF. CDR3 nucleotides: TGTGCCAGCAGCTTCACGGTGGAGCAGTTCTTC. The genes are TRBV7-8 and TRBJ2-1; D uncertain. Trimming removed 3 bases at V and 10 bases at J, with 7 bases between. This CDR3 spans 11 amino acids. Germline-derived CDR1 and CDR2 are SGHVS and FQNEAQ.

The chain recombines TRBV6-1 with TRBJ2-5, with D maybe TRBD1 (5 bases). The CDR3 loop spans 15 amino acids. From germline, CDR1 is MNHNS and CDR2 SASEGT. V lost 1 base and J 5 bases, leaving 14 bases between the germline ends. The CDR3 spells CASSEEYSRVETQYF. Here the CDR3 DNA reads TGTGCCAGCAGTGAAGAGTATAGCAGGGTTGAGACCCAGTACTTC.

This clone was detected only once. CDR3 in amino acids: CASSADGQANQPQHF. The CDR3 DNA follows: TGTGCCAGCAGCGCCGACGGACAGGCTAATCAGCCCCAGCATTTT. This chain connects TRBV9 to TRBJ1-5; 7 nucleotides agree with TRBD1. This CDR3 region has 15 residues. CDR1 and CDR2 from the germline V gene are SGDLS and YYNGEE. The ends lost 3 bases at V and 4 bases at J; junction bases unmatched: 7. The full variable domain, its missing parts supplied by reference TRBV9 and TRBJ1-5, is DSGVTQTPKHLITATGQRVTLRCSPRSGDLSVYWYQQSLDQGLQFLIQYYNGEERAKGNILERFSAQQFPDLHSELNLSSLELGDSALYFCASSADGQANQPQHFGDGTRLSIL.

This chain connects TRBV5-1 to TRBJ1-1, with D possibly matching TRBD1 (5 bases). V lost 4 bases to trimming and J lost 2 bases, with 15 bases between them. Germline CDR1 SGHRS, CDR2 YFSETQ. The length of the CDR3 is 15 residues. CDR3: CASSDTSGGNTEAFF. The CDR3 nucleotides read TGCGCCAGCAGCGATACATCCGGGGGAAACACTGAAGCTTTCTTT.

A single count supports this clone. The chain recombines TRBV4-2 with TRBJ1-5; TRBD1 aligns across 10 bases. V trimming: 6 bases; J trimming: 3 bases; junction bases outside the gene matches: 5. This CDR3 is 15 amino acids long. The germline gives CDR1 LGHNA, CDR2 YNFKEQ. CDR3 coding DNA: TGTGCCAGCAGTTCCGGGACAGGGGACAATCAGCCCCAGCATTTT. Translating gives CASSSGTGDNQPQHF.